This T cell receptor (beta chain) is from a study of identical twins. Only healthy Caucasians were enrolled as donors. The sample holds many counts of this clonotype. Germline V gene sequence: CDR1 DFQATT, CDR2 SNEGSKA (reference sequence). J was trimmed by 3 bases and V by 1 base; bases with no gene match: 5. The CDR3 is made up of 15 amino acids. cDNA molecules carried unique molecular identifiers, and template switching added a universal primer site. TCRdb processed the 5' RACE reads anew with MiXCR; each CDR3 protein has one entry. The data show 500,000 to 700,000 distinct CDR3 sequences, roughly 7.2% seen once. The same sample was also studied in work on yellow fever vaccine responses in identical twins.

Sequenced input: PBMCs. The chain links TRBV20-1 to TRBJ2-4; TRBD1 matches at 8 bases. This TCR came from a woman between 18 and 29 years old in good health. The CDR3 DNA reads TGCAGTGCTAGAGGGACAGGGAACAGCAAAAACATTCAGTACTTC. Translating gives CSARGTGNSKNIQYF.